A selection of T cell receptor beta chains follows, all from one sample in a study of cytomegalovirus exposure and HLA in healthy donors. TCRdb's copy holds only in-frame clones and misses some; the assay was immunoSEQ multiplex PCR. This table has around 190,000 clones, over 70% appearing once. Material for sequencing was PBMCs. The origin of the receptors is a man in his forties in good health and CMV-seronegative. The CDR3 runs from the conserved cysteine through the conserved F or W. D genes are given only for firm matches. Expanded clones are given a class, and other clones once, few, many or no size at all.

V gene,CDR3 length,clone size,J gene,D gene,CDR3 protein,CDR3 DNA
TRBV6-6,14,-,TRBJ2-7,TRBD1,CASRGGTGDYEQYF,TGTGCCAGCAGGGGTGGGACAGGGGACTACGAGCAGTACTTC
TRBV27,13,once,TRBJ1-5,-,CASSFSGIQPQHF,TGTGCCAGCAGTTTCTCAGGGATTCAGCCCCAGCATTTT
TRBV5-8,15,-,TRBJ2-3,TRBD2,CASSSGLARRDTQYF,TGTGCCAGCAGCTCGGGACTAGCGAGGCGAGATACGCAGTATTTT
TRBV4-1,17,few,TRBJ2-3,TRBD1,CASSLSRDREAADTQYF,TGCGCCAGCAGCCTCTCGAGGGACAGGGAGGCCGCAGATACGCAGTATTTT
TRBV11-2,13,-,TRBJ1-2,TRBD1,CASSPEGGRGYTF,TGTGCCAGCAGCCCGGAAGGGGGCCGTGGCTACACCTTC
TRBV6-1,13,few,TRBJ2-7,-,CASSLEQRYEQYF,TGTGCCAGCAGCCTCGAGCAGAGGTACGAGCAGTACTTC
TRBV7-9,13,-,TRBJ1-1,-,CASSPTGMAEAFF,TGTGCCAGCAGCCCAACAGGGATGGCTGAAGCTTTCTTT
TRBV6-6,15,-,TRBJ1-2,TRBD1,CASSYGQGANYGYTF,TGTGCCAGCAGTTACGGACAGGGAGCTAACTATGGCTACACCTTC
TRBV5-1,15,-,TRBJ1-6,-,CASSLFGRGNSPLHF,TGCGCCAGCAGCTTGTTCGGCAGAGGTAATTCACCCCTCCACTTT
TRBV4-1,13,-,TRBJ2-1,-,CASRRDGGQEQFF,TGCGCCAGCAGAAGAGACGGGGGGCAGGAGCAGTTCTTC
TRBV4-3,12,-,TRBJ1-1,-,CASSQGVRRAFF,TGCGCCAGCAGCCAAGGGGTACGGCGGGCTTTCTTT
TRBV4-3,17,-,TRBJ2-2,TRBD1,CASSQGTGQGYTGELFF,TGCGCCAGCAGCCAAGGCACTGGACAGGGGTACACCGGGGAGCTGTTTTTT
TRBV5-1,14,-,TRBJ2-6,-,CASSFGFEANVLTF,TGCGCCAGCAGCTTCGGTTTTGAGGCCAACGTCCTGACTTTC
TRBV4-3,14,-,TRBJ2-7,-,CASSQEVAPYEQYF,TGCGCCAGCAGCCAAGAGGTGGCACCCTACGAGCAGTACTTC
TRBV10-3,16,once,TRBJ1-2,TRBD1,CAISPGQQFTSGGYTF,TGTGCCATCAGTCCGGGACAGCAATTCACGTCGGGTGGCTACACCTTC
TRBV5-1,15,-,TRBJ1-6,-,CASSKGESYNSPLHF,TGCGCCAGCAGCAAGGGGGAATCCTATAATTCACCCCTCCACTTT
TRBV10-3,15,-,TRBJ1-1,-,CAISESRQENTEAFF,TGTGCCATCAGTGAGTCTAGACAGGAGAACACTGAAGCTTTCTTT
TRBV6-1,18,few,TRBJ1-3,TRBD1,CASSERLRAGGSGNTIYF,TGTGCCAGCAGTGAAAGGTTGAGGGCAGGGGGCTCTGGAAACACCATATATTTT
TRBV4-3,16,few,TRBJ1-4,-,CASSQGLTGLNEKLFF,TGCGCCAGCAGCCAGGGATTGACAGGACTTAATGAAAAACTGTTTTTT
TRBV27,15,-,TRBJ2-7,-,CASSSPGTLIYEQYF,TGTGCCAGCAGTTCACCTGGGACACTCATCTACGAGCAGTACTTC
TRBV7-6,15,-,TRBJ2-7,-,CASSPGQGGHYEQYF,TGTGCCAGCAGTCCCGGACAAGGGGGACACTACGAGCAGTACTTC
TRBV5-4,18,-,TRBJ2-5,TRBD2,CASSLDIWTSGVAGTQYF,TGTGCCAGCAGCTTGGACATATGGACTAGCGGAGTTGCTGGGACCCAGTACTTC
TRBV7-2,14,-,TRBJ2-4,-,CASSLDPIKNIQYF,TGTGCCAGCAGCTTAGATCCAATCAAAAACATTCAGTACTTC
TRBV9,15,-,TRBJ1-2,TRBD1,CASSVGATGRAGYTF,TGTGCCAGCAGCGTAGGAGCGACAGGGAGAGCTGGCTACACCTTC
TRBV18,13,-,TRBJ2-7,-,CASSPGGGYEQYF,TGTGCCAGCTCCCCAGGGGGGGGCTACGAGCAGTACTTC
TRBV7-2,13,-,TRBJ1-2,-,CASSLNWNYGYTF,TGTGCCAGCAGCTTAAACTGGAACTATGGCTACACCTTC
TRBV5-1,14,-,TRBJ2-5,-,CASSGGGTSETQYF,TGCGCCAGCAGCGGGGGAGGAACCTCGGAGACCCAGTACTTC
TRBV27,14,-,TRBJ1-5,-,CASSLRGKDQPQHF,TGTGCCAGCAGTCTCAGGGGTAAGGATCAGCCCCAGCATTTT
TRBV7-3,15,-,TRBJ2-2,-,CASSLRADYTGELFF,TGTGCCAGCAGCCTCCGAGCCGATTACACCGGGGAGCTGTTTTTT
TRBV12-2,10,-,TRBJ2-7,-,CASRRGEQYF,TGTGCAAGTCGAAGGGGCGAGCAGTACTTC
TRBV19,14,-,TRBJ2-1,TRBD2,CASRGGAFYNEQFF,TGTGCCAGTCGGGGGGGGGCATTTTACAATGAGCAGTTCTTC
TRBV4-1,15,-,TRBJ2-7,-,CASSPMEGYSYEQYF,TGCGCCAGCAGCCCGATGGAGGGGTACTCCTACGAGCAGTACTTC
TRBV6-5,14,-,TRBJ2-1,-,CASSRRQVRNEQFF,TGTGCCAGCAGTAGAAGACAGGTTCGAAATGAGCAGTTCTTC
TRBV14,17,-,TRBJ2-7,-,CASSPFSGRDSSYEQYF,TGTGCCAGCAGCCCATTCTCGGGGCGGGACAGTTCCTACGAGCAGTACTTC
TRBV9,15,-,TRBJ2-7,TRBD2,CASSPRTSGSYEQYF,TGTGCCAGCAGCCCAAGGACTAGCGGATCGTACGAGCAGTACTTC
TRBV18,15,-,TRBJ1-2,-,CASSPSMTGDYGYTF,TGTGCCAGCTCACCCTCTATGACAGGAGACTATGGCTACACCTTC
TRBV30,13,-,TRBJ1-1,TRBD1,CAWSVSRGPEAFF,TGTGCCTGGAGTGTAAGTAGGGGGCCCGAAGCTTTCTTT
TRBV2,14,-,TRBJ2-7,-,CASITTGSPYEQYF,TGTGCCAGCATAACGACGGGATCCCCCTACGAGCAGTACTTC
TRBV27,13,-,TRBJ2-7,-,CASSSAEYREQYF,TGTGCCAGCAGTTCGGCGGAGTACCGCGAGCAGTACTTC
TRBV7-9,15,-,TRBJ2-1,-,CASSYPGNQYNEQFF,TGTGCCAGCAGCTACCCAGGGAACCAATACAATGAGCAGTTCTTC
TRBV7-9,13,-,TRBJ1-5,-,CASSLGENQPQHF,TGTGCCAGCAGCTTAGGGGAGAATCAGCCCCAGCATTTT
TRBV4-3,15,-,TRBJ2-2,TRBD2,CASSPSGGALGELFF,TGCGCCAGCAGCCCTAGCGGGGGGGCCCTCGGGGAGCTGTTTTTT
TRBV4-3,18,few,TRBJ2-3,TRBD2,CASSQVPSLAARGDTQYF,TGCGCCAGCAGCCAAGTTCCCTCTCTAGCGGCCCGTGGAGATACGCAGTATTTT
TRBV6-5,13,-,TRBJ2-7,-,CASRLRASYEQYF,TGTGCCAGCAGGCTGCGGGCTTCCTACGAGCAGTACTTC
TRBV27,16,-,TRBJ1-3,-,CASSTRGGLRGNTIYF,TGTGCCAGCAGCACCCGGGGGGGGTTGAGAGGAAACACCATATATTTT
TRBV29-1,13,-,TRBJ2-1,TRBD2,CSVERLAGNEQFF,TGCAGCGTTGAAAGGCTAGCGGGCAATGAGCAGTTCTTC
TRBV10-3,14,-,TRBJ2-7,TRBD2,CAIRTGGEMYEQYF,TGTGCCATCAGAACGGGAGGGGAGATGTACGAGCAGTACTTC